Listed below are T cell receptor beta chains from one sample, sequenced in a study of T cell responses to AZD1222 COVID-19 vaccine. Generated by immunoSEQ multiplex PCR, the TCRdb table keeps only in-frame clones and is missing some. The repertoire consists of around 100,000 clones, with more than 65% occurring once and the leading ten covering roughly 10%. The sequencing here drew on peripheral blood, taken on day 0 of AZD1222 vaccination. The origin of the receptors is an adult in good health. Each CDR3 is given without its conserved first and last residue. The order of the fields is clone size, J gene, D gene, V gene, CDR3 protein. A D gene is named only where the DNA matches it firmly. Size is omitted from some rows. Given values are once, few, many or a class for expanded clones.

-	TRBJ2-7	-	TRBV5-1	ASSLTGYYEQY
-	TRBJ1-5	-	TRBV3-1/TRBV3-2	ASSQGFSLVRRNQPQH
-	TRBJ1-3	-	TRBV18	ASSHRGGTSSGSSGNTIY
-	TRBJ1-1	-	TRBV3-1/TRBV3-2	ASSSVAEAF
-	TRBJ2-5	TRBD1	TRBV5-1	ASRQGEKETQY
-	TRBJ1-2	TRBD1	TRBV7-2	ASSLVPGQDTKDGYT
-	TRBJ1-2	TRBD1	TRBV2	ASSGDRGRGYT
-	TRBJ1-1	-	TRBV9	ASSVEGGKAEAF
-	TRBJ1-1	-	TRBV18	ASSPRGDNTEAF
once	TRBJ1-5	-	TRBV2	ASSEVGSAQH
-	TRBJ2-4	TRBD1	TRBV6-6	ASSRDSEAKNIQY
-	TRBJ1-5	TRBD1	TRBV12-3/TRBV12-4	ASSADRDQPQH
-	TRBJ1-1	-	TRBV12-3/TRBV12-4	ASSLSQDTEAF
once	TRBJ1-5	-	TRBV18	ASSPPNGNQPQH
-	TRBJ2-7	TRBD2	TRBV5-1	ASSLAPGLESYEQY
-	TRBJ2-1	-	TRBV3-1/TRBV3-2	ASSYGTLNEQF
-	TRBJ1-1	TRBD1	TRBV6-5	ASSAGGTVDTEAF
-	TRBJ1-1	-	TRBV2	ASSEVGRSEAF
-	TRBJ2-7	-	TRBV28	ASSGLPLYEQY
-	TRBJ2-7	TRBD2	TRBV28	ASSSSGTSFYEQY
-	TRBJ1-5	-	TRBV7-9	ASSLATGDFGQPQH
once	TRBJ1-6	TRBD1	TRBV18	ASSPPGSRTGINSPLH
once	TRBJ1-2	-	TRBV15	ATRAGEAAANYGYT
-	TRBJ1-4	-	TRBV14	ASRAGTDEKLF
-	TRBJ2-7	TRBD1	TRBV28	ASGQNSYEQY
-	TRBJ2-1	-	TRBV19	ASSTETAIPHYNEQF
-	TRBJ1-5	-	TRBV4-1	ASSPSGLGNQPQH
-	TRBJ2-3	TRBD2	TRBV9	ASSLTSGRNADTQY
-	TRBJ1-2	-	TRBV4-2	ASSQVSEKWGYT